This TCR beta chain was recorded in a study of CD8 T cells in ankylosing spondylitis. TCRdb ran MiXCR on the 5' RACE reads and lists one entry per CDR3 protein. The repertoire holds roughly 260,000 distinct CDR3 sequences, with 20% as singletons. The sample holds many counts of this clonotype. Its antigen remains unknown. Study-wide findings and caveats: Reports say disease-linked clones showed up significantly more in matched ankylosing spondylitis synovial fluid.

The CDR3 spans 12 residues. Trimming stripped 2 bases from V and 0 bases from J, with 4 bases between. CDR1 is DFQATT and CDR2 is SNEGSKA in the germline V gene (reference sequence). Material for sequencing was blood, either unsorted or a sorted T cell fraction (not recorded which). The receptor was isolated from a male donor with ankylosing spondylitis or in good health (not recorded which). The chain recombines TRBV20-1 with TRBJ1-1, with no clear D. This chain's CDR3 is CSARRVNTEAFF. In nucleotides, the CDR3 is TGCAGTGCTAGAAGGGTGAACACTGAAGCTTTCTTT.